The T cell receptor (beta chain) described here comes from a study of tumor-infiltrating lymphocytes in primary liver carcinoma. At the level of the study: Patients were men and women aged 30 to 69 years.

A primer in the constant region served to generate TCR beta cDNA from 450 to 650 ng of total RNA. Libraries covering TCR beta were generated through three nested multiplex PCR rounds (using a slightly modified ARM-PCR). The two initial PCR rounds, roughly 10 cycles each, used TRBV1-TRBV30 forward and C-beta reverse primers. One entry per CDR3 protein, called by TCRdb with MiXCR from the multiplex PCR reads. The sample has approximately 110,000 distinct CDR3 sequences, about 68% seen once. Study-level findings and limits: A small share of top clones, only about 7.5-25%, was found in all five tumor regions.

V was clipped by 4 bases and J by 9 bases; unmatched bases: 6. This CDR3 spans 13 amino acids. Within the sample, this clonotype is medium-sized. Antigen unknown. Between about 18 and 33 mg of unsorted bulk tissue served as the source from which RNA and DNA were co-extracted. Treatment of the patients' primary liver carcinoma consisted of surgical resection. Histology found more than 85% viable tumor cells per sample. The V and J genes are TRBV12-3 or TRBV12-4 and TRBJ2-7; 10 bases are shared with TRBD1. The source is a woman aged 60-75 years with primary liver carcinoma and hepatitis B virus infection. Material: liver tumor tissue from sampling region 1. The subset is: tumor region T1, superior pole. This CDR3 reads CASSSSGDRGQYF. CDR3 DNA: TGTGCCAGCAGTTCGTCAGGGGACAGGGGGCAGTACTTC.